The clone carrying this T cell receptor beta chain was counted a few times. Its antigen is unknown. The data were obtained in a study of vaccination and CD4 T cells after COVID-19. Study-level information: Cultures designated as controls were supplied with a CEFX pool, an HIV-1 Nef pool, or no peptide.

Sequenced with the Oncomine TCR Beta short-read assay was DNA taken from cultured CD4+ T cells. TCRdb used MiXCR to reprocess the PCR reads, holding one entry per CDR3 protein. The table records some 14,000 distinct CDR3 sequences, about 30% of them present only once. General study points: Reactive clonotype counts went from median approximately 21 after infection to 35 to 45 after vaccination, nonsignificantly. Relatively few convalescent patients and no early post-infection timepoints were analyzed. It was found that, in convalescent patients, 304 of 307 vaccine-specific clones were spike mono-reactive.

Regarding treatment: approximately 9-day PBMC culture with coronavirus spike peptide pools or control peptides (ViraFEST assay). Germline CDR1 reads SGHNT; CDR2 reads YYREEE (reference sequence). V was trimmed by 3 bases and J by 5 bases, leaving 11 bases between them. This CDR3 region has 13 residues. The sequenced sample consisted of CD4+ T cells from blood, cultured in vitro. This TCR came from a human donor who had recovered from COVID-19. The chain has TRBV5-4 and TRBJ2-5, with D possibly matching TRBD2 (5 bases). The CDR3 region is CASSSNRGETQYF. CDR3 in DNA: TGTGCCAGCAGCTCGAACCGCGGGGAGACCCAGTACTTC.